These 24 T cell receptor beta chains were all obtained from the same sample, sequenced in a study of Graves' ophthalmopathy and Graves' hyperthyroidism. The authors amplified TCR beta CDR3 regions, and they did so from RNA transcripts for repertoire sequencing. The workflow started with a first-round RT-PCR run with HTBI primers and then moved on to a second-round multiplex PCR. TCRdb re-derived calls from the multiplex PCR reads in MiXCR, one entry per CDR3 protein. The top ten clones hold more than 3% of a sample with about 700,000 distinct CDR3 sequences, approximately 39% of them seen once. The sequencing sample was made of peripheral blood. The receptors were gathered from an adult man with Graves' ophthalmopathy.

This clonotype was counted many times. The junction and the germline gene differ at one end; a read error may be behind it. The chain links TRBV7-6 to TRBJ2-5, with 8 bases that match TRBD2. Germline V lookup: CDR1 SGHVS, CDR2 FNYEAQ. There are 14 residues in the CDR3. The chain's CDR3 is CASSPPGGPETQYF. The DNA of the CDR3 is TGTGCTAGCAGCCCCCCGGGGGGGCCAGAGACCCAGTACTTC.

The chain joins TRBV10-3 to TRBJ2-7; TRBD2 matches 11 bases. Unmatched junction bases numbered 3, after V lost 5 bases and J lost 9 bases. The CDR3 spans 12 residues. In germline, CDR1 is ENHRY, CDR2 SYGVKD. The CDR3 bases are TGTGCCATCAGTCCGGGACTAGCGGTGCAGTACTTC. This translates into CAISPGLAVQYF.

To note about this clonotype: A much more abundant neighbour one base away suggests this may be a read error. The V and J genes are TRBV12-3 or TRBV12-4 and TRBJ1-5, with a tentative D call TRBD1 (5 bases). This CDR3 contains 16 residues. CDR3 region: CASSLGGARGNQSQHF. CDR3 bases: TGTGCCAGCAGTTTAGGAGGGGCGAGGGGCAATCAGTCCCAGCATTTT.

The chain has TRBV25-1 and TRBJ2-5, with D perhaps given as TRBD1 or TRBD2 (7 bases each). The germline V and J ends were trimmed by 11 bases and 1 base, with 26 bases remaining between them. Germline-derived CDR1 and CDR2 are MGHDK and SYGVNS. This CDR3 has 17 residues. CDR3 DNA: TGTGCCTGGAGCAGGGGGGGTACAGGGGAAGGCCAAGAGACCCAGTACTTC. Translated: CAWSRGGTGEGQETQYF.

J is TRBJ1-1 and V is TRBV2, with D hard to call. The CDR3 length is 14 residues. V lost 4 bases, J lost 1 base, and 10 bases lay in between. Germline V CDR1 and CDR2: SNHLY, FYNNEI. CDR3 amino acids: CASSGGGKNTEAFF. As DNA, the CDR3 is TGTGCCAGCAGTGGGGGAGGGAAGAACACTGAAGCTTTCTTT.

The rearrangement joins TRBV12-3 or TRBV12-4 to TRBJ1-3; D is ambiguous. The CDR3 sequence is 15 residues long. Trimming removed 4 bases from V and 0 bases from J, with 10 bases in between. This chain's CDR3 is CASSSGEGSGNTIYF. In nucleotides, the CDR3 is TGTGCCAGCAGTTCCGGGGAAGGCTCTGGAAACACCATATATTTT.

This clonotype was seen only a few times. A single base separates this from a much larger clone, so it may be a read error. V is TRBV10-3 and J is TRBJ2-6, with D possibly being TRBD1 (5 bases). CDR3 length: 15 amino acids. Germline values: CDR1 ENHRY, CDR2 SYGVKD. V lost 6 bases, J lost 0 bases, and 9 bases lay in between. CDR3: CAIRQAFSGANVLTF. The CDR3 DNA reads TGTGCCATCAGACAGGCCTTCTCTGGGGCCAACGTCCTGACTTTC.

The sample holds many counts of this clonotype. J is TRBJ1-2 and V is TRBV29-1; D uncertain. The V gene lost 1 base and the J gene lost 4 bases, with 10 bases spanning the gap. The CDR3 totals 13 residues. The germline V gene has CDR1 SQVTM and CDR2 ANQGSEA. The DNA of the CDR3 is TGCAGCGTTGAAGGGGCCAGGAGCTATGGCTACACCTTC. This sequence encodes CSVEGARSYGYTF.

This clonotype was seen ten or more times. The chain couples TRBV5-6 to TRBJ1-1; 8 bases agree with TRBD1. Germline-derived CDR1 and CDR2 are SGHDT and YYEEEE. V was pared by 0 bases and J by 2 bases, with 6 bases of the junction left unmatched. The CDR3 is made up of 16 amino acids. The CDR3: CASSLGTGSFNTEAFF. In nucleotides, the CDR3 is TGTGCCAGCAGCTTGGGGACAGGGAGTTTCAACACTGAAGCTTTCTTT.

This clonotype has a count of ten or more. The V gene is TRBV7-8, the J gene TRBJ1-6; 9 bases are shared with TRBD1. This CDR3 contains 15 residues. CDR1 is SGHVS, CDR2 FQNEAQ, per germline. Trimming took 5 bases from V and 5 from J; bases not matched to a gene: 4. CDR3 coding DNA: TGTGCCAGCAGCCGGACAGGGGAAAATAATTCACCCCTCCACTTT. It yields the protein CASSRTGENNSPLHF.

This clonotype has ten or more counts. V is TRBV20-1 and J is TRBJ2-5; D could derive from TRBD1 or TRBD2 (5 bases each). Trimming left V 1 base short and J 8 bases short, with 8 bases between. The CDR3 totals 11 residues. The germline gives CDR1 DFQATT, CDR2 SNEGSKA (reference sequence). The CDR3: CSARVGGTQYF. The CDR3 coding sequence is TGCAGTGCTAGAGTTGGGGGTACCCAGTACTTC.

Remarks on this clonotype: This may stem from a read error, because a much larger clone lies one nucleotide away. The gene calls are TRBV7-9 and TRBJ2-7; possible D gene TRBD2, 7 bases. The length of the CDR3 is 16 residues. The V end was cut by 4 bases, the J end by 0 bases, with 16 bases between. Germline CDR1 and CDR2: SEHNR and FQNEAQ (reference sequence). CDR3 residues: CASSSEGGFSSYEQYV. CDR3 in DNA: TGTGCCAGCAGCTCGGAGGGGGGGTTTAGCTCCTACGAGCAGTACGTC.

As concerns this clonotype: A much larger clone lies one base from this, so it may be a read error. The CDR3 nucleotides read TGTGCCATCAGTTACGACAGCACCATATATTTT. Amino acid sequence: CAISYDSTIYF. This rearrangement joins TRBV10-3 to TRBJ1-3, with D possibly TRBD1 on 5 matching bases. The ends were cut back, 5 bases at V and 9 bases at J, with 8 bases in the middle. This CDR3 is 11 amino acids long. The germline gives CDR1 ENHRY, CDR2 SYGVKD.

Notes on this clonotype: Without the conserved terminal phenylalanine or tryptophan, this CDR3 likely stems from a read error. The chain is built from TRBV11-2 and TRBJ2-7; possibly TRBD2 for D (5 bases). From germline, CDR1 is SGHAT and CDR2 FQNNGV. The CDR3 contains 14 residues. Between the trimmed V and J ends, which lost 6 bases and 0 bases, there was a span of 12 bases. CDR3 amino acids: CASSFGISSYEQYC. CDR3 bases: TGTGCCAGCAGTTTCGGGATAAGCTCCTACGAGCAGTACTGC.

This clonotype was detected only a few times. V is TRBV24-1 and J is TRBJ2-1; D might be TRBD1 or TRBD2, each matching 5 bases. The CDR3 contains 13 residues. Between the trimmed V and J ends, which lost 9 bases and 2 bases, there was a span of 10 bases. The V gene's germline CDR1 is KGHDR and CDR2 SFDVKD. The CDR3 sequence is CATGDGAYNEQFF. The CDR3 region has the DNA TGTGCCACCGGGGACGGAGCCTACAATGAGCAGTTCTTC.

The chain carries TRBV29-1 and TRBJ2-7; D uncertain. TRBJ2-1 explains the end of the DNA better; the J call may be wrong. The germline CDR1 and CDR2 sequences are SQVTM and ANQGSEA. The CDR3 is 10 amino acids. The CDR3 coding sequence is TGCAGCGGGCGTTACAATGAGCAGTTCTTC. Residues: CSGRYNEQFF.

This clonotype was recorded once. A read error is possible here, since a much larger clone lies one base away. The V and J genes are TRBV6-5 and TRBJ2-6; 7 bases agree with TRBD1. CDR1 is MNHEY and CDR2 is SVGAGI in the germline V gene. The CDR3 spans 17 residues. CDR3 sequence: CASSYLGQSSGANVLAF. CDR3 DNA: TGTGCCAGCAGTTACTTGGGACAGAGCTCTGGGGCCAACGTCCTGGCTTTC.

This clonotype was counted many times. The rearrangement joins TRBV7-8 to TRBJ2-5, with D perhaps matching TRBD2 (5 bases). CDR3 size: 11 residues. With 4 bases removed from V and 7 bases from J, the gap between germline ends came to 7 bases. Germline V gives CDR1 SGHVS, CDR2 FQNEAQ. DNA of the CDR3: TGTGCCAGCAGCTCCCGGGGGACCCAGTACTTC. This sequence encodes CASSSRGTQYF.

This clonotype has ten or more counts. The chain couples TRBV10-3 to TRBJ2-5; tentatively, D is TRBD1 (6 bases). CDR3 length: 13 amino acids. V shed 2 bases and J shed 2 bases, with 6 bases lying between them. The germline V gene has CDR1 ENHRY and CDR2 SYGVKD. CDR3 bases: TGTGCCATCAGTGAGGACAGGCAAGAGACCCAGTACTTC. This translates into CAISEDRQETQYF.

This clonotype was observed at least ten times. The CDR3 DNA follows: TGCAGCGTAATCGGGACAGCTTACGAGCAGTACTTC. Translating gives CSVIGTAYEQYF. The V gene is TRBV29-1, the J gene TRBJ2-7; 7 bases map to TRBD1. This CDR3 has 12 amino acids. CDR1 is SQVTM, CDR2 ANQGSEA, per germline. The trim removed 6 bases at V and 4 bases at J, leaving 6 bases unmatched.

V usage is TRBV20-1 and J usage is TRBJ1-5; D is undetermined. Trimming removed 5 bases from V and 1 base from J, with 9 bases in between. Germline lookup yields CDR1 DFQATT and CDR2 SNEGSKA (reference sequence). CDR3 length equals 13 residues. This CDR3 is CSAGGRSNQPQHF. The CDR3, as DNA: TGCAGTGCTGGAGGACGGAGCAATCAGCCCCAGCATTTT.

The sample holds many counts of this clonotype. This rearrangement joins TRBV29-1 to TRBJ2-7, with D unresolved. Germline CDR1 and CDR2: SQVTM and ANQGSEA. Trimming removed 4 bases from V and 4 bases from J, with 11 bases in between. The CDR3 extends over 12 amino acids. The CDR3: CSVAGSRYEQYF. The CDR3 DNA sequence: TGCAGCGTTGCTGGATCTAGATACGAGCAGTACTTC.

There are many counts of this clonotype. This sequence joins TRBV10-3 and TRBJ1-2; perhaps TRBD1 as D (6 bases). Trimming stripped 6 bases from V and 6 bases from J, with 14 bases between. Germline loops: CDR1 ENHRY, CDR2 SYGVKD. The CDR3 extends over 13 amino acids. The CDR3 loop is CAIRGKGEDGYTF. CDR3 nucleotides: TGTGCCATCAGGGGCAAGGGGGAGGATGGCTACACCTTC.

The rearrangement joins TRBV5-4 to TRBJ2-5; TRBD1 might be the D (6 bases). V lost 5 bases to trimming and J lost 1 base, with 15 bases between them. This CDR3 comprises 15 residues. Germline V CDR1 and CDR2: SGHNT, YYREEE (reference sequence). The CDR3 DNA is TGTGCCAGCAGTCGCACAGGGTCGGGCCAAGAGACCCAGTACTTC. Protein: CASSRTGSGQETQYF.